Given below is one T cell receptor beta chain in context. Other DNA sequences in the sample encode the same CDR3. This sample was included in a study of shared clonotypes between healthy human individuals. Assay used: immunoSEQ multiplex PCR; TCRdb lists only in-frame clones, some missing. There are 2 million to 2.5 million clones in the sample; 90% to 97% occur only once, and roughly 0.13% lies in the top ten. Every one of the donors was a Caucasian adult that lived in Nashville, Tennessee. The material sequenced was naive CD4+ T cells sorted from blood. Regarding subset: CD45RA+ positively selected. The receptor was isolated from a man aged 18 to 30 in good health.

The CDR3 loop is CASSEQGNTGELFF. CDR3 coding DNA: TGTGCCAGCAGTGAACAGGGCAACACCGGGGAGCTGTTTTTT. The V call is TRBV2, the J call TRBJ2-2; the D gene is possibly TRBD1 (5 bases). V was cut by 2 bases and J by 2 bases, with 6 bases left in between. CDR3 size: 14 residues. Germline V lookup: CDR1 SNHLY, CDR2 FYNNEI.